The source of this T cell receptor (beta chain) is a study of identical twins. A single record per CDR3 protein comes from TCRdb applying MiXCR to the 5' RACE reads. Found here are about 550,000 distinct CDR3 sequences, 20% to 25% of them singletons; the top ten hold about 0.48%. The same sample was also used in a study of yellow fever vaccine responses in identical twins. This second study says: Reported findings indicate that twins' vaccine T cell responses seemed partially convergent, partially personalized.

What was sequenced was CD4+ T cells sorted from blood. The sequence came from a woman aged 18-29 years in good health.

This CDR3 is CASSLPGLAGVINEQFF. The CDR3 nucleotides are TGCGCCAGCAGCCTCCCGGGCCTAGCGGGAGTGATTAATGAGCAGTTCTTC. J is TRBJ2-1 and V is TRBV5-1; 10 bases are a match to TRBD2. The CDR3 sequence is 17 residues long. The V and J ends lost 4 bases and 7 bases, in that order; junction bases with no gene match: 14. The germline gives CDR1 SGHRS, CDR2 YFSETQ. The complete variable domain, with remaining parts taken from reference TRBV5-1 and TRBJ2-1, reads KAGVTQTPRYLIKTRGQQVTLSCSPISGHRSVSWYQQTPGQGLQFLFEYFSETQRNKGNFPGRFSGRQFSNSRSEMNVSTLELGDSALYLCASSLPGLAGVINEQFFGPGTRLTVL.